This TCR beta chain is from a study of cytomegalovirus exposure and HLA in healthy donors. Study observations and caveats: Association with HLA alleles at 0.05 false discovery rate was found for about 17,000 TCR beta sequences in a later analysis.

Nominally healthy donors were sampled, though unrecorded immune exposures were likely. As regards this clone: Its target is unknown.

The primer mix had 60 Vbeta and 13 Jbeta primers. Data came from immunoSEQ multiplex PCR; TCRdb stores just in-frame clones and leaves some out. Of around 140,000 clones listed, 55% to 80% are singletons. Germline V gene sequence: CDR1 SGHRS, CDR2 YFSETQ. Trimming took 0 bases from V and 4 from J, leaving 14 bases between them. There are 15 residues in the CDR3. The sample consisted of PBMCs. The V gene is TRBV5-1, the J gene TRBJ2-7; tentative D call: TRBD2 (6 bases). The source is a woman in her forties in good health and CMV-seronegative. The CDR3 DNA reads TGCGCCAGCAGCTTGGCCCAGACTAGTGTTTACGAGCAGTACTTC. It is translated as CASSLAQTSVYEQYF.